The TCR beta chain under discussion was sequenced for a study of shared clonotypes between healthy human individuals. TCRdb's table, derived via immunoSEQ multiplex PCR, lists solely in-frame clones and lacks some. The data contain around 1 million clones, 76% of them singletons. V shed 6 bases and J 6 bases; nucleotides not matched to a gene: 8. The germline gives CDR1 SQVTM, CDR2 ANQGSEA. CDR3 length: 13 residues. The specimen was memory CD4+ T cells sorted from blood. Indicated subset: CD45RA-negative fraction. The V gene is TRBV29-1, the J gene TRBJ2-1; TRBD2 aligns across 7 bases. This receptor was identified in a man between 18 and 35 years old in good health. The CDR3 coding sequence is TGCAGCGTAGCGGGACCCCAGGTCAATGAGCAGTTCTTC. Residues: CSVAGPQVNEQFF.